Below, one T cell receptor beta chain is given with its context. In the source study's methods: Reference gene primer amplification in the assay estimated nucleated cell counts. Sequencing was performed with immunoSEQ multiplex PCR; in TCRdb, only in-frame clones are kept and a portion is missing. V and J calls and clone size are as listed in that table; D and trimming were resolved from the DNA. The sample includes approximately 170,000 clones, roughly 84% of them seen just once. The sample comes from a study of blood T cell repertoires in COVID-19. For the study at large: PBMCs, B-cell-depleted T cells, or T cells provided the cDNA or gDNA that made up the material.

Trimming cost V 5 bases and J 0 bases; bases outside gene matches: 6. Germline values: CDR1 LNHDA, CDR2 SQIVND (reference sequence). The CDR3 consists of 16 residues. This clonotype originated in a man at least 80 years old with COVID-19, enrolled during active disease. Sequencing input: peripheral blood. V gene TRBV19 combines with J gene TRBJ2-1; 8 nucleotides agree with TRBD2. CDR3 region: CASSPFSGASYNEQFF. As DNA, the CDR3 is TGTGCCAGTAGTCCGTTTAGCGGGGCCTCCTACAATGAGCAGTTCTTC.